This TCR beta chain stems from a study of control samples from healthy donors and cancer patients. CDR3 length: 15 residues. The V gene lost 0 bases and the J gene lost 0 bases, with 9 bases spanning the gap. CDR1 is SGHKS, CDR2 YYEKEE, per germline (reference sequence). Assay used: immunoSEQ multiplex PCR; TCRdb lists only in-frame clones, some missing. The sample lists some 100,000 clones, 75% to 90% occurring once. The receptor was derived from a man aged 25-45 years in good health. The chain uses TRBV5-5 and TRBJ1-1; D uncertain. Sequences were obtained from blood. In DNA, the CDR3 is TGTGCCAGCAGCTTGGTTCTGGGGATGAACACTGAAGCTTTCTTT. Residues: CASSLVLGMNTEAFF.